A single sample gave rise to the 20 T cell receptor beta chains below, sequenced in a study of breast tumors, draining lymph nodes, adjacent tissues. A single record per CDR3 protein comes from TCRdb applying MiXCR to the multiplex PCR reads. The sample lists around 190,000 distinct CDR3 sequences; 33% were seen once. Samples came from axillary lymph nodes draining the breast cancer. The sequencing input was axillary lymph node tissue. The receptors stem from a female donor with breast cancer. Some clones in this sample may be carry-over from other donors' samples.

This clonotype was observed at least ten times. The genes are TRBV5-5 and TRBJ1-3; possible D gene TRBD1, 6 bases. The CDR3 consists of 15 residues. V lost 2 bases to trimming and J lost 0 bases, with 9 bases between them. Per the germline V gene, CDR1 is SGHKS and CDR2 is YYEKEE (reference sequence). The CDR3 spells CASSLTGLSGNTIYF. CDR3 DNA: TGTGCCAGCAGCTTAACAGGGCTCTCTGGAAACACCATATATTTT.

The sample holds many counts of this clonotype. The chain combines TRBV9 with TRBJ1-3, with 9 bases that match TRBD1. The CDR3 sequence is 15 residues long. Germline V gene sequence: CDR1 SGDLS, CDR2 YYNGEE. Germline trimming cut 3 bases from V and 4 bases from J; bases unmatched to any gene: 5. The CDR3, as DNA: TGTGCCAGCAGCGCACAGGGGGCCGTGGGAAACACCATATATTTT. Translating it yields CASSAQGAVGNTIYF. The variable domain in full, with the rest retrieved from reference TRBV9 and TRBJ1-3, is DSGVTQTPKHLITATGQRVTLRCSPRSGDLSVYWYQQSLDQGLQFLIQYYNGEERAKGNILERFSAQQFPDLHSELNLSSLELGDSALYFCASSAQGAVGNTIYFGEGSWLTVV.

This clonotype was counted only a few times. The gene calls are TRBV6-1 and TRBJ2-7; D perhaps matches TRBD2 (6 bases). V lost 5 bases, J lost 4 bases, and 15 bases lay in between. Germline values: CDR1 MNHNS, CDR2 SASEGT. This CDR3 has 14 residues. DNA of the CDR3: TGTGCCAGCAGTCATTCGGGGACTTATTACGAGCAGTACTTC. It specifies CASSHSGTYYEQYF.

This rearrangement joins TRBV5-8 to TRBJ1-5; 10 bases are shared with TRBD1. CDR1 is SGHTS and CDR2 is YDEGEE in the germline V gene. This CDR3 spans 14 amino acids. V dropped 3 bases and J dropped 7; count of bases not matched to a gene: 4. CDR3 sequence: CASSWTGGNQPQHF. The CDR3 DNA is TGTGCCAGCAGCTGGACAGGGGGTAACCAGCCCCAGCATTTT.

This clonotype was observed many times. The chain is built from TRBV20-1 and TRBJ2-7, with 8 nucleotides matching TRBD2. CDR1 is DFQATT, CDR2 SNEGSKA, per germline (reference sequence). V dropped 3 bases and J dropped 4; count of bases not matched to a gene: 5. CDR3 size: 13 residues. The CDR3 bases are TGCAGTGCTAGGGTTAGCGGGACTTACGAGCAGTACTTC. Its translation: CSARVSGTYEQYF.

In regard to this clonotype: Possible read error: a much larger clone is one base away. The chain employs TRBV6-5 and TRBJ2-5; 7 bases are shared with TRBD2. The CDR3 runs to 16 residues. Per the germline V gene, CDR1 is MNHEY and CDR2 is SVGAGI. The CDR3 DNA reads TGTGCCGGCAGTTACACCGAACGGGACTGGGAGGGGACCCAGTACTTC. It specifies CAGSYTERDWEGTQYF.

The table lists this clonotype with many counts. This chain links TRBV5-5 with TRBJ1-6; a possible D gene is TRBD1 (5 bases). V shed 3 bases and J shed 0 bases, with 16 bases lying between them. The CDR3 is made up of 18 amino acids. Germline V gives CDR1 SGHKS, CDR2 YYEKEE (reference sequence). For the CDR3, the DNA is TGTGCCAGCAGCTGGGACGGGAAGATTAGCTCCTATAATTCACCCCTCCACTTT. This encodes CASSWDGKISSYNSPLHF.

Notes on this clonotype: It is likely a read error, because the conserved phenylalanine at the end of the CDR3 is missing. The chain combines TRBV29-1 with TRBJ1-4; D is ambiguous. The CDR3 spans 12 residues. The V end was cut by 1 base, the J end by 1 base, with 1 base between. Germline V gives CDR1 SQVTM, CDR2 ANQGSEA. The CDR3 region has the DNA TGCAGCGTTGAAGGAACTAATGAAAAACTGTTTCTT. Translating it yields CSVEGTNEKLFL.

This chain links TRBV5-1 with TRBJ1-6; perhaps TRBD1 as D (6 bases). V lost 0 bases and J lost 6, with 10 bases in between. Germline loops: CDR1 SGHRS, CDR2 YFSETQ. This CDR3 spans 15 amino acids. In DNA form, the CDR3 reads TGCGCCAGCAGCTTGGTTGGGACATCTAATTCACCCCTCCACTTT. It yields the protein CASSLVGTSNSPLHF.

This clonotype has a count of ten or more. The chain joins TRBV7-4 to TRBJ2-1; D may be TRBD2 (6 bases). This CDR3 is built from 14 residues. The V end was cut by 5 bases, the J end by 6 bases, with 14 bases between. The germline V gene encodes CDR1 SGHVT and CDR2 SQSDAQ. CDR3 region: CASSNRGRSNEQFF. DNA of the CDR3: TGTGCCAGCAGCAATCGGGGGAGGTCCAATGAGCAGTTCTTC.

This clonotype has a count of ten or more. The V call is TRBV7-3, the J call TRBJ2-1, with TRBD2 identical over 8 bases. The CDR3 runs to 17 residues. J lost 1 base, V lost 0 bases, and 5 bases had no gene match. Germline V gives CDR1 SGHTA, CDR2 FQGTGA. The CDR3 DNA reads TGTGCCAGCAGCTTAACAGCGGGAGTAGTATCCTACAATGAGCAGTTCTTC. Encoded protein: CASSLTAGVVSYNEQFF.

This clonotype appeared many times. This chain uses TRBV29-1 with TRBJ2-3; D perhaps matches TRBD1 (6 bases). From germline, CDR1 is SQVTM and CDR2 ANQGSEA. Trimming took 4 bases from V and 7 from J, leaving 18 bases between them. The CDR3 runs to 14 residues. In nucleotides, the CDR3 is TGCAGCGTTGGGGCAGGGGAAAGAACGAATACGCAGTATTTT. Amino acids: CSVGAGERTNTQYF.

This clonotype has only one observation. The chain uses TRBV6-2 or TRBV6-3 and TRBJ1-2; D perhaps matches TRBD1 (6 bases). V lost 5 bases to trimming and J lost 6 bases, with 13 bases between them. In germline, CDR1 is MNHEY, CDR2 SVGEGT. The CDR3 contains 13 residues. In nucleotides, the CDR3 is TGTGCCAGCAGTCGGACAGACCTCAATGGCTACACCTTC. This encodes CASSRTDLNGYTF.

As to this clonotype: A read error is possible here, since a much larger clone lies one base away. This chain joins TRBV5-4 and TRBJ2-3, with D tentatively TRBD2 (5 bases). CDR1 is SGHNT and CDR2 is YYREEE in the germline V gene (reference sequence). V dropped 2 bases and J dropped 6 bases, with 22 bases sitting between them. The CDR3 length is 17 residues. This CDR3 reads CASSFPSGWELGDTQYF. The DNA for the CDR3 is TGTGCCAGCAGCTTTCCGTCGGGTTGGGAGTTGGGGGATACGCAGTATTTT.

V and J are TRBV20-1 and TRBJ1-5; possibly TRBD1 for D (5 bases). CDR3 length: 15 residues. Germline V gene sequence: CDR1 DFQATT, CDR2 SNEGSKA (reference sequence). V was shortened by 6 bases and J by 6 bases, with 21 bases between the two germline ends. CDR3 residues: CSAIPGLFQTQPQHF. In nucleotides, the CDR3 is TGCAGTGCGATCCCGGGACTTTTCCAAACTCAGCCCCAGCATTTT.

The table lists this clonotype with a few counts. One base away lies a much larger clone, so this may be a sequencing read error. The V gene is TRBV7-6, the J gene TRBJ2-2, with a tentative D call TRBD2 (6 bases). Germline V gives CDR1 SGHVS, CDR2 FNYEAQ. This CDR3 is 15 amino acids long. The CDR3 DNA reads as TGTGCCAGCAGCTTAGGACGACTAGACACGGGGGAGCTGGTTTTT. As protein: CASSLGRLDTGELVF.

This clonotype was picked up many times. The V call is TRBV7-8, the J call TRBJ2-5; 10 bases align to TRBD2. J gave up 4 bases and V 3 bases, and 5 bases lay outside the gene matches. This CDR3 is 15 amino acids long. In germline, CDR1 is SGHVS, CDR2 FQNEAQ. The CDR3 DNA follows: TGTGCCAGCAGCTTTAGCGGGGGGCCGAGAGAGACCCAGTACTTC. Translating gives CASSFSGGPRETQYF.

The chain employs TRBV12-3 or TRBV12-4 and TRBJ2-3; 11 nucleotides line up with TRBD2. The CDR3 runs 16 residues. This CDR3 reads CASGLGLAGGGNTQYF. The CDR3 nucleotides are TGTGCTAGTGGTTTGGGGCTAGCGGGGGGCGGAAATACGCAGTATTTT.

The chain joins TRBV20-1 to TRBJ2-7; D not resolved. This CDR3 is built from 14 residues. Germline CDR1 reads DFQATT; CDR2 reads SNEGSKA (reference sequence). The V end lost 5 bases, the J end lost 2 bases, and 16 bases lay between the germline ends. CDR3 sequence reads: CSASRADGPYEQYF. The CDR3 bases are TGCAGTGCTTCCCGCGCGGATGGCCCCTACGAGCAGTACTTC.

On this clonotype: It may be a read error: a sequence one base away is much more abundant. This chain joins TRBV7-9 and TRBJ2-7, with D maybe TRBD2 (6 bases). Germline assignment: CDR1 SEHNR and CDR2 FQNEAQ (reference sequence). The length of the CDR3 is 18 residues. The CDR3 nucleotides are TGTGCCAGCAGCTCCCAGAACCTAGCGCCAGTTTTATCCTACGAGCGGTACTTC. Its translation: CASSSQNLAPVLSYERYF.